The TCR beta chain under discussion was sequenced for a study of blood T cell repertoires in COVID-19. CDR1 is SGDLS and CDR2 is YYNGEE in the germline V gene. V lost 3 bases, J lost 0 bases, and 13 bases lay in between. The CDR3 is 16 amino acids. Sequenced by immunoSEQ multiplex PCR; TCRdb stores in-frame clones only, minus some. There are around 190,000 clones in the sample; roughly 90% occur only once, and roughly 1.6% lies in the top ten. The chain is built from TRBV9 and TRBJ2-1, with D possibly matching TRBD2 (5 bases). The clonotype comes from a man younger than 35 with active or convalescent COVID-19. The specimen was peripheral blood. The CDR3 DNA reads TGTGCCAGCAGCGCGAGGGCTGGTAACTCCTACAATGAGCAGTTCTTC. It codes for CASSARAGNSYNEQFF.